This T cell receptor (beta chain) originates from a study of blood T cell repertoires in COVID-19. Background on the study: The origin of the acute and convalescent COVID-19 samples was the United States, Italy and Spain. From T cells, B-cell-depleted T cells, or PBMCs came the material, which was cDNA or gDNA.

The method was immunoSEQ multiplex PCR; TCRdb's version includes in-frame clones alone and lacks a portion of them. The table lists roughly 9,000 clones, 85% to 90% of them singletons. Trimming cost V 4 bases and J 6 bases; bases outside gene matches: 12. CDR3 length: 17 residues. The V gene's germline CDR1 is KGHDR and CDR2 SFDVKD. The V and J genes are TRBV24-1 and TRBJ2-2; 8 bases match TRBD2. The source of this sequence is a man between 60 and 70 years old with acute or convalescent COVID-19. Source material: peripheral blood. In DNA form, the CDR3 reads TGTGCCACCAGTGACCTAGACGGGACTAGTGGGTCCGGGGAGCTGTTTTTT. Residues: CATSDLDGTSGSGELFF.